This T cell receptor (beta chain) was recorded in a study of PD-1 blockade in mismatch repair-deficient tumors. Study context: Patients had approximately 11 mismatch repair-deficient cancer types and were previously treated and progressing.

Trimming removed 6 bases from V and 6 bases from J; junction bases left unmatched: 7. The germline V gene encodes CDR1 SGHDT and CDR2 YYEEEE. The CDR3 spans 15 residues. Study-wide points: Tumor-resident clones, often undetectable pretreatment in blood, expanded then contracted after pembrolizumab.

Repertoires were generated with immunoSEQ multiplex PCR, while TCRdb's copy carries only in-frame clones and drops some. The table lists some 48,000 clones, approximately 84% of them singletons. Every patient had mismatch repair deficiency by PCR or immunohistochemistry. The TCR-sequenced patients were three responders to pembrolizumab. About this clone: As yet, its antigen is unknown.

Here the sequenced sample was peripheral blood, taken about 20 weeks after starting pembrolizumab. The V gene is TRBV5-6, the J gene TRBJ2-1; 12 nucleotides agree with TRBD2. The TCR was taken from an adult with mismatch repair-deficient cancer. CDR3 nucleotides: TGTGCCAGCATCCTGAGACTAGCGGGAGCCAATGAGCAGTTCTTC. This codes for CASILRLAGANEQFF.